What follows describes a single T cell receptor beta chain. The antigen is unknown. The sample is drawn from a study of tumor-infiltrating lymphocytes in localized non-small cell lung cancer. Regarding the study as a whole: Tumors had more T cell infiltration than uninvolved lung, per TCRbeta sequencing and CD3 counts. T-cell fraction did not differ between immunotypes IM1 and IM2.

Repertoires were generated with immunoSEQ multiplex PCR, while TCRdb's copy carries only in-frame clones and drops some. The top ten clones hold about 7.9% of a sample with 11,000 or so clones, 65% to 85% of them seen once. V was trimmed by 1 base and J by 3 bases, leaving 13 bases between them. The CDR3 loop spans 14 amino acids. The germline CDR1 and CDR2 sequences are GTSNPN and SVGIG (reference sequence). This receptor was obtained from a human donor with non-small cell lung cancer. The chain carries TRBV30 and TRBJ2-7; D ambiguous. Material: lung tumor tissue. The DNA for the CDR3 is TGTGCCTGGAGTGAGGTGGGAATAGACTACGAGCAGTACTTC. It codes for CAWSEVGIDYEQYF. The whole variable domain, filled in from reference TRBV30 and TRBJ2-7, reads SQTIHQWPATLVQPVGSPLSLECTVEGTSNPNLYWYRQAAGRGLQLLFYSVGIGQISSEVPQNLSASRPQDRQFILSSKKLLLSDSGFYLCAWSEVGIDYEQYFGPGTRLTVT.